The present T cell receptor beta chain was sequenced within a study of blood T cell repertoires in COVID-19. Study-level background: COVID-19 samples collected from the United States, Italy and Spain covered acute and convalescent phases.

Clinical history as reported by participants underpinned cohort assignment. The protocol was immunoSEQ multiplex PCR, while the TCRdb copy is restricted to in-frame clones and leaves out a portion. The sample includes roughly 280,000 clones, around 90% of them seen just once. J was trimmed by 6 bases and V by 0 bases; bases with no gene match: 5. CDR1 and CDR2 from the germline V gene are SGHDT and YYEEEE. The CDR3 runs to 15 residues. The receptor was isolated from a man between 35 and 55 years old who had been exposed to COVID-19. The J gene is TRBJ2-7, the V gene TRBV5-6, with TRBD1 identical over 11 bases. The sample comprised PBMCs or T cells enriched from blood (not recorded which). CDR3 protein: CASSLGPDRGLEQYF. Written as DNA, the CDR3 is TGTGCCAGCAGCTTGGGGCCGGACAGGGGGCTCGAGCAGTACTTC. The whole variable domain, filled in from reference TRBV5-6 and TRBJ2-7, reads DAGVTQSPTHLIKTRGQQVTLRCSPKSGHDTVSWYQQALGQGPQFIFQYYEEEERQRGNFPDRFSGHQFPNYSSELNVNALLLGDSALYLCASSLGPDRGLEQYFGPGTRLTVT.